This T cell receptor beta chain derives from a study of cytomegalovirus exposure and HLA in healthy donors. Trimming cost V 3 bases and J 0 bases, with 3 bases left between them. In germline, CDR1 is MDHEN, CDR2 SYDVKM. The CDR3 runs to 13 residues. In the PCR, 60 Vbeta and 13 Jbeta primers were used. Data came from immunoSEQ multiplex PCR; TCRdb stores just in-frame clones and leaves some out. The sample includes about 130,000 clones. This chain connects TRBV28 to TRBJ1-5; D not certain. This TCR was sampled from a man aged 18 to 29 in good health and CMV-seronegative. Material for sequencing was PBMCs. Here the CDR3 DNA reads TGTGCCAGCAGTTTTTATAGCAATCAGCCCCAGCATTTT. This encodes CASSFYSNQPQHF.